This T cell receptor (beta chain) was sequenced for a study of beta chain features in type 1 diabetes. Sorting of CD4+ naive, central memory, regulatory and stem cell-like memory cells was performed via CD45RO/CCR7/CD25/CD127/CD95/CD27. Study conclusions and caveats: There were fewer insertions and more deletions at the VDJ junctions of type 1 diabetes patients. Within the patient group, naive, central memory and Treg TCRB repertoires appeared more similar to each other than within healthy donors. It was not settled here whether HLA type affects TCRB rearrangement.

Sequenced material consisted of expressed TCRB transcripts (all of the isolated RNA was reverse transcribed). Sequencing used immunoSEQ multiplex PCR; TCRdb keeps in-frame clones, though not all of them. The sample records 220,000 or so clones, over 65% being singletons. This clone was seen a handful of times. Its antigen is unidentified. The clonotype comes from a man younger than 45 in good health. Source material: naive CD4+ T cells from blood.

The CDR3 region has the DNA TGTGCCAGCAGCTTAGGTGGGACAGCCTCTGGGGCCAACGTCCTGACTTTC. Translation: CASSLGGTASGANVLTF. J is TRBJ2-6 and V is TRBV11-2, with TRBD1 matching over 7 bases. The V gene end was trimmed by 1 base and the J gene end by 0 bases; junction bases not matched to a gene: 3. Germline CDR1 is SGHAT and CDR2 is FQNNGV. The CDR3 extends over 17 amino acids.